A single sample gave rise to the 28 T cell receptor beta chains below, sequenced in a study of control samples from healthy donors and cancer patients. The repertoire was sequenced with immunoSEQ multiplex PCR; TCRdb's copy has only in-frame clones and lacks some. The table lists 65,000 to 95,000 clones, around nine tenths of them singletons. The sequenced sample was blood. The receptors stem from a man in his fifties in good health.

The chain combines TRBV7-3 with TRBJ2-7, with D hard to call. This CDR3 region has 15 residues. CDR1 and CDR2 from the germline V gene are SGHTA and FQGTGA. V lost 2 bases and J 3 bases, leaving 14 bases between the germline ends. Here the CDR3 reads CASSLGFLFGYEQYF. CDR3 bases: TGTGCCAGCAGCTTAGGCTTTCTATTCGGCTACGAGCAGTACTTC.

The gene calls are TRBV4-2 and TRBJ1-2, with TRBD1 matching 9 bases. The trim removed 0 bases at V and 6 bases at J, leaving 8 bases unmatched. This CDR3 contains 16 residues. Germline V gives CDR1 LGHNA, CDR2 YNFKEQ. The CDR3 region has the DNA TGTGCCAGCAGCCAAGAAATGGGGGACAGGGTGCATGGCTACACCTTC. Protein: CASSQEMGDRVHGYTF.

V is TRBV2 and J is TRBJ1-1; TRBD1 is a possible D gene (5 bases). V lost 10 bases and J 2 bases, leaving 17 bases between the germline ends. The CDR3 is made up of 14 amino acids. The germline CDR1 and CDR2 sequences are SNHLY and FYNNEI. The CDR3 region has the DNA TGTGCCATTCCTCGGGCGACAGATAACACTGAAGCTTTCTTT. Translating it yields CAIPRATDNTEAFF.

This chain joins TRBV18 and TRBJ1-3, with D possibly TRBD1 on 5 matching bases. This CDR3 spans 14 amino acids. CDR1 and CDR2 (germline): KGHSH, LQKENI. Trimming took 4 bases from V and 6 from J, leaving 13 bases between them. CDR3 sequence reads: CASSRSGGENTIYF. The CDR3 DNA reads as TGTGCCAGCTCACGTTCCGGGGGGGAAAACACCATATATTTT.

The V and J genes are TRBV5-1 and TRBJ2-7; D possibly uses TRBD1 or TRBD2 (5 bases each). Looked up from germline, CDR1 is SGHRS and CDR2 is YFSETQ. Trimming removed 2 bases at V and 2 bases at J, with 11 bases between. The CDR3 length is 14 residues. The CDR3 loop is CASSLRDPPYEQYF. In nucleotides, the CDR3 is TGCGCCAGCAGCTTACGGGACCCTCCCTACGAGCAGTACTTC.

V usage is TRBV11-2 and J usage is TRBJ2-5, with D unresolved. Germline V gene lookup returns CDR1 SGHAT and CDR2 FQNNGV. This CDR3 region has 12 residues. Trimming took 2 bases from V and 5 from J, leaving 6 bases between them. CDR3 loop: CASSLTGETQYF. CDR3 DNA sequence: TGTGCCAGCAGCTTAACTGGCGAGACCCAGTACTTC.

This chain's CDR3 is CASSPRGPHSPLHF. In DNA form, the CDR3 reads TGTGCCAGCAGTCCCAGGGGTCCCCATTCACCCCTCCACTTT. The chain combines TRBV2 with TRBJ1-6; tentatively, D is TRBD1 (6 bases). The germline V gene has CDR1 SNHLY and CDR2 FYNNEI. The CDR3 is 14 residues long. Trimming shortened V by 5 bases and J by 8 bases, and 13 bases separated the two germline ends.

V and J are TRBV5-1 and TRBJ1-1; TRBD1 matches 7 bases. V trimming: 4 bases; J trimming: 1 base; junction bases outside the gene matches: 4. CDR1 is SGHRS and CDR2 is YFSETQ in the germline V gene. The CDR3 is made up of 14 amino acids. For the CDR3, the DNA is TGCGCCAGCAGCCCCCGGACAGGGAACACTGAAGCTTTCTTT. It specifies CASSPRTGNTEAFF.

This chain links TRBV7-6 with TRBJ1-1; TRBD1 is a possible D gene (6 bases). V was clipped by 0 bases and J by 0 bases, with 14 bases between them. The germline CDR1 and CDR2 sequences are SGHVS and FNYEAQ. The length of the CDR3 is 17 residues. CDR3 sequence reads: CASSLAQAGVMNTEAFF. The CDR3 DNA is TGTGCCAGCAGCTTAGCGCAGGCAGGGGTCATGAACACTGAAGCTTTCTTT.

This chain joins TRBV19 and TRBJ2-2, with D maybe TRBD1 (7 bases). Germline CDR1 reads LNHDA; CDR2 reads SQIVND (reference sequence). CDR3 length: 15 residues. V lost 5 bases and J 6 bases, leaving 16 bases between the germline ends. The CDR3 coding sequence is TGTGCCAGTAGTCCCGGCAGGGGGGTTTCCGGGGAGCTGTTTTTT. This gives the protein CASSPGRGVSGELFF.

The chain carries TRBV7-9 and TRBJ1-3; D gene uncertain. The V gene's germline CDR1 is SEHNR and CDR2 FQNEAQ (reference sequence). V lost 2 bases and J 6 bases, leaving 5 bases between the germline ends. This CDR3 spans 12 amino acids. CDR3 sequence: CASSLQANTIYF. DNA for the CDR3: TGTGCCAGCAGCTTACAGGCAAACACCATATATTTT. Full variable domain (rest looked up from reference TRBV7-9 and TRBJ1-3): DTGVSQNPRHKITKRGQNVTFRCDPISEHNRLYWYRQTLGQGPEFLTYFQNEAQLEKSRLLSDRFSAERPKGSFSTLEIQRTEQGDSAMYLCASSLQANTIYFGEGSWLTVV.

The genes are TRBV21-1 and TRBJ2-3; the table names TRBD1, a call not compared with the DNA. TRBV21-1 is listed as a pseudogene. The CDR3 runs to 17 residues. Written as DNA, the CDR3 is TGTGCCAGCAGCAAGGACCTCAGGGGGGCTAGCACAGATACGCAGTATTTT. The encoded protein is CASSKDLRGASTDTQYF.

This chain connects TRBV2 to TRBJ2-7; D gene unclear. The CDR3 contains 13 residues. Trimming took 0 bases from V and 6 from J, leaving 9 bases between them. Germline CDR1 reads SNHLY; CDR2 reads FYNNEI. This CDR3 reads CASSEAQSGEQYF. CDR3 DNA sequence: TGTGCCAGCAGTGAAGCGCAGAGTGGCGAGCAGTACTTC.

The chain links TRBV7-6 to TRBJ1-2; no clear D gene. The CDR3 contains 12 residues. Trimming removed 5 bases at V and 10 bases at J, with 14 bases between. Germline values: CDR1 SGHVS, CDR2 FNYEAQ. The CDR3, as DNA: TGTGCCAGCAGCCGAGACGGACTAAACTACACCTTC. This encodes CASSRDGLNYTF.

The V and J genes are TRBV25-1 and TRBJ1-5; D remains ambiguous. CDR3 length: 13 residues. V lost 6 bases and J 1 base, leaving 7 bases between the germline ends. CDR1 and CDR2 (germline): MGHDK, SYGVNS. CDR3 residues: CASRRGSNQPQHF. The DNA for the CDR3 is TGTGCCAGCAGACGTGGGAGCAATCAGCCCCAGCATTTT.

This clone was detected only once. The chain is built from TRBV30 and TRBJ2-5, with TRBD1 as a possible D gene (6 bases). Trimming stripped 4 bases from V and 4 bases from J, with 13 bases between. The CDR3 sequence is 13 residues long. Per the germline V gene, CDR1 is GTSNPN and CDR2 is SVGIG (reference sequence). The CDR3 DNA reads TGTGCCTGGACCATCAGGGGCAGAGAGACCCAGTACTTC. This encodes CAWTIRGRETQYF. Together with reference TRBV30 and TRBJ2-5, the CDR3 gives the full variable domain: SQTIHQWPATLVQPVGSPLSLECTVEGTSNPNLYWYRQAAGRGLQLLFYSVGIGQISSEVPQNLSASRPQDRQFILSSKKLLLSDSGFYLCAWTIRGRETQYFGPGTRLLVL.

The chain combines TRBV5-1 with TRBJ1-2; 12 nucleotides line up with TRBD1. V shed 4 bases, J shed 2 bases, and the junction held 6 bases outside the gene matches. The CDR3 totals 16 residues. Germline assignment: CDR1 SGHRS and CDR2 YFSETQ. The CDR3 loop reads CASSPGTGGANYGYTF. DNA for the CDR3: TGCGCCAGCAGCCCGGGGACAGGGGGCGCGAACTATGGCTACACCTTC.

This sequence joins TRBV11-1 and TRBJ2-3; TRBD2 matches 10 bases. This CDR3 region has 15 residues. The germline V gene has CDR1 SGHAT and CDR2 FQDESV (reference sequence). The ends lost 3 bases at V and 6 bases at J; junction bases unmatched: 6. CDR3 in DNA: TGTGCCAGCAGCTTTTTGCTAGCGGGGGTTGATACGCAGTATTTT. It codes for CASSFLLAGVDTQYF.

This clone occurred once. The chain uses TRBV18 and TRBJ1-4, with 7 nucleotides matching TRBD1. The CDR3 spans 13 residues. Trimming cost V 6 bases and J 7 bases; bases outside gene matches: 5. The germline V gene encodes CDR1 KGHSH and CDR2 LQKENI. The DNA of the CDR3 is TGTGCCAGCTCGCCGACAGGGAGTGAAAAACTGTTTTTT. Its translation is CASSPTGSEKLFF. The whole variable domain, remainder taken from reference TRBV18 and TRBJ1-4, is NAGVMQNPRHLVRRRGQEARLRCSPMKGHSHVYWYRQLPEEGLKFMVYLQKENIIDESGMPKERFSAEFPKEGPSILRIQQVVRGDSAAYFCASSPTGSEKLFFGSGTQLSVL.

V usage is TRBV6-5 and J usage is TRBJ1-1, with 9 bases that match TRBD1. Losses at the gene ends were 6 bases for V and 11 bases for J; bases not matched to a gene: 7. Germline V CDR1 and CDR2: MNHEY, SVGAGI. The CDR3 runs to 12 residues. Here the CDR3 DNA reads TGTGCCAGCAGAGGACAGGGGATGAGGGCTTTCTTT. This gives the protein CASRGQGMRAFF.

This clone was found once. The rearrangement uses TRBV11-2 and TRBJ2-1; 8 bases align to TRBD2. The J segment lost 0 bases and the V segment lost 5 bases, leaving 12 bases of the junction unmatched. From germline, CDR1 is SGHAT and CDR2 FQNNGV. The length of the CDR3 is 18 residues. The CDR3, as DNA: TGTGCCAGCAGCCACGGCCAAGCGGGGGCAAGCTCCTACAATGAGCAGTTCTTC. Its translation is CASSHGQAGASSYNEQFF.

The J gene is TRBJ2-3, the V gene TRBV7-2; 10 bases are shared with TRBD2. The CDR3 sequence is 16 residues long. Germline CDR1 is SGHTA and CDR2 is FQGNSA. V dropped 5 bases and J dropped 4; count of bases not matched to a gene: 9. The CDR3 here is CASSLEPGLAPDTQYF. The CDR3 nucleotides read TGTGCCAGCAGCCTAGAACCGGGACTAGCGCCAGATACGCAGTATTTT.

This clone was recorded only once. This sequence joins TRBV27 and TRBJ1-1; unclear D gene. The CDR3 length is 16 residues. Trimming shortened V by 6 bases and J by 0 bases, and 17 bases separated the two germline ends. Germline CDR1 is MNHEY and CDR2 is SMNVEV (reference sequence). The CDR3 DNA sequence: TGTGCCAGCAGCCCATACGCGGGAGGCGTGAACACTGAAGCTTTCTTT. Protein product: CASSPYAGGVNTEAFF.

The gene calls are TRBV19 and TRBJ1-4; 7 bases match TRBD1. CDR1 is LNHDA, CDR2 SQIVND, per germline (reference sequence). The CDR3 extends over 15 amino acids. V dropped 3 bases and J dropped 2; count of bases not matched to a gene: 3. The DNA of the CDR3 is TGTGCCAGTAGTATCAAGGGGGCTACTAATGAAAAACTGTTTTTT. Translating it yields CASSIKGATNEKLFF.

The CDR3 bases are TGCGCCAGCAGCCCCCTTGGGGCGGGGGGACCCGGGGAGCTGTTTTTT. Protein sequence: CASSPLGAGGPGELFF. The chain is built from TRBV5-1 and TRBJ2-2, with 8 bases matching TRBD2. The germline V gene has CDR1 SGHRS and CDR2 YFSETQ. V lost 4 bases to trimming and J lost 6 bases; unmatched junction nucleotides: 11. There are 16 residues in the CDR3.

The rearrangement links TRBV9 to TRBJ1-2; a possible D gene is TRBD1 (6 bases). CDR1 and CDR2 from the germline V gene are SGDLS and YYNGEE. The CDR3 spans 15 residues. V lost 0 bases and J 2 bases, leaving 11 bases between the germline ends. CDR3 loop: CASSVDTRGNYGYTF. The CDR3 nucleotides are TGTGCCAGCAGCGTAGATACCAGGGGAAACTATGGCTACACCTTC. The full variable domain, rest sourced from reference TRBV9 and TRBJ1-2, is DSGVTQTPKHLITATGQRVTLRCSPRSGDLSVYWYQQSLDQGLQFLIQYYNGEERAKGNILERFSAQQFPDLHSELNLSSLELGDSALYFCASSVDTRGNYGYTFGSGTRLTVV.

By share of the sample, this clone is medium-sized. The V call is TRBV6-5, the J call TRBJ1-6; tentatively, D is TRBD1 (6 bases). Germline V gene lookup returns CDR1 MNHEY and CDR2 SVGAGI. Between the trimmed V and J ends, which lost 10 bases and 6 bases, there was a span of 19 bases. This CDR3 is 15 amino acids long. CDR3 coding DNA: TGTGCCACCATTTCTACCGGGACAAGTAATTCACCCCTCCACTTT. It encodes CATISTGTSNSPLHF.

The chain carries TRBV12-3 or TRBV12-4 and TRBJ1-5, with TRBD1 matching over 9 bases. CDR3 length: 13 amino acids. After removal of 6 bases from V and 9 bases from J, the junction contained 6 bases not matched to a gene. The CDR3 DNA follows: TGTGCCAGCAGCGACAGGGGGGTTCGGCCCCAGCATTTT. Protein sequence: CASSDRGVRPQHF.